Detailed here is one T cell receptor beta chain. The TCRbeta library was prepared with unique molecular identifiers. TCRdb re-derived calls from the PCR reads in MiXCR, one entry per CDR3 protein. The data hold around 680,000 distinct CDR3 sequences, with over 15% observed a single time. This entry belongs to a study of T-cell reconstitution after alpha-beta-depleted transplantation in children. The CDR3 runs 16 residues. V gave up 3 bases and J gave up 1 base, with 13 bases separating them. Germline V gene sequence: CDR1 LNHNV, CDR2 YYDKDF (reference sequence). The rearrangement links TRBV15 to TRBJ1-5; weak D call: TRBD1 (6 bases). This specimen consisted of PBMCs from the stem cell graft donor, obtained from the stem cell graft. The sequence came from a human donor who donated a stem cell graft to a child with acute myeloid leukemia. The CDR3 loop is CATSSLDRPSNQPQHF. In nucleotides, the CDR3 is TGTGCCACCAGCAGTCTCGACAGGCCCAGCAATCAGCCCCAGCATTTT.